This T cell receptor (beta chain) stems from a study of Ad26.COV2.S vaccination and SARS-CoV-2 variants. CDR1 and CDR2 (germline): KGHSH, LQKENI. The CDR3 runs to 13 residues. With 3 bases removed from V and 5 bases from J, the gap between germline ends came to 10 bases. Specified treatment: some 20 received Ad26.COV2.S at low or high dose, single or two shots; five or six received placebo; per-sample allocation not given. Samples came from day 63 after the first vaccine or placebo injection. Here immunoSEQ multiplex PCR was the method, and the copy in TCRdb shows in-frame clones only, minus some. The sample has about 410,000 clones, 75% to 90% seen once.

The specimen was peripheral blood, collected in a trial of Ad26.COV2.S vaccine versus placebo. This clonotype was obtained from a person aged 18-60 years who received the Ad26.COV2.S COVID-19 vaccine or a placebo. The rearrangement uses TRBV18 and TRBJ1-2; D unresolved. The CDR3 spells CASSPQTGYGYTF. In DNA, the CDR3 is TGTGCCAGCTCACCCCAGACCGGGTATGGCTACACCTTC.